This T cell receptor beta chain originates from a study of cytomegalovirus exposure and HLA in healthy donors. Regarding the study as a whole: Earlier analysis found most TCR beta V segments productive about 87% or about 30% of the time.

As to this clone: The antigen remains unidentified.

It was with 60 Vbeta and 13 Jbeta primers that the PCR ran. Original data processing: Around 10 million of the 80 million or so unique TCR beta chains counted in a later analysis were shared. Repertoires were generated with immunoSEQ multiplex PCR, while TCRdb's copy carries only in-frame clones and drops some. Clonal size and the V and J genes are those of that table, whereas D and trimming came from the DNA. Among about 170,000 clones listed, more than 75% were seen once. V shed 3 bases and J shed 11 bases, with 23 bases lying between them. CDR1 is MDHEN and CDR2 is SYDVKM in the germline V gene. The CDR3 is 17 amino acids.

V and J are TRBV28 and TRBJ2-6; D is perhaps TRBD2 (5 bases). The receptor was isolated from a girl aged 2-10 years in good health and CMV-seropositive. The sequencing sample was made of PBMCs. CDR3 amino acids: CASSFKFSEGEQDVLTF. The CDR3 DNA sequence: TGTGCCAGCAGTTTCAAATTTAGTGAGGGTGAACAAGACGTCCTGACTTTC.